This T cell receptor beta chain was retrieved from a study of blood T cell repertoires in COVID-19. The assay was immunoSEQ multiplex PCR, and TCRdb's table has in-frame clones only and misses some. The sample holds hundreds of thousands of clones, 86% seen once. Seattle patients were enrolled during active infection and followed longitudinally. The CDR3 extends over 20 amino acids. Germline V CDR1 and CDR2: MGHRA, YSYEKL. V shed 1 base, J shed 4 bases, and the junction held 14 bases outside the gene matches. V and J are TRBV4-1 and TRBJ1-4, with 11 positions matching TRBD1. Material for sequencing was peripheral blood. This receptor was taken from a woman in her seventies with COVID-19, enrolled during active disease. CDR3 nucleotides: TGCGCCAGCAGCCAAGGTCGGATTTCAGAGGGACAGGGGGGTAATGAAAAACTGTTTTTT. Protein product: CASSQGRISEGQGGNEKLFF.